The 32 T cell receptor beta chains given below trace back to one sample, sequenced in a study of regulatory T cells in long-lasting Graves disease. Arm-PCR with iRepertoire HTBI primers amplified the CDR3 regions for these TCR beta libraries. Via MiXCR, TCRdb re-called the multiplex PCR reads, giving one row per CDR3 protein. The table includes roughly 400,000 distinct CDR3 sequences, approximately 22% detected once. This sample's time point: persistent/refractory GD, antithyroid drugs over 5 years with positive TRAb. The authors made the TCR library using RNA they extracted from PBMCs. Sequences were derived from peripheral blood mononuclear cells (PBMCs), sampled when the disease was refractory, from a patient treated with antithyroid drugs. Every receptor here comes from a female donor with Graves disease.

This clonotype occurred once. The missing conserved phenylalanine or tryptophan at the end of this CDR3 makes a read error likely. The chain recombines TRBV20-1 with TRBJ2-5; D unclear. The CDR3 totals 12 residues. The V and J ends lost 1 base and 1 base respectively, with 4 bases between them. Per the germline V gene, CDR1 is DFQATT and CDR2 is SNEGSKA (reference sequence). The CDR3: CSARGGQETQYY. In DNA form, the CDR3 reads TGCAGTGCTAGAGGCGGCCAAGAGACCCAGTACTAC.

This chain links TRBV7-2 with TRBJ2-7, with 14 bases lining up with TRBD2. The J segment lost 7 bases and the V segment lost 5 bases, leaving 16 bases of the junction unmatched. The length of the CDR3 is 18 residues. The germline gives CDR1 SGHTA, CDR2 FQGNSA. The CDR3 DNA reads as TGTGCCAGCAGCGAAACAGTCCTGGGACTAGCGGGGGAAGGGGAGCAGTACTTC. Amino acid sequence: CASSETVLGLAGEGEQYF.

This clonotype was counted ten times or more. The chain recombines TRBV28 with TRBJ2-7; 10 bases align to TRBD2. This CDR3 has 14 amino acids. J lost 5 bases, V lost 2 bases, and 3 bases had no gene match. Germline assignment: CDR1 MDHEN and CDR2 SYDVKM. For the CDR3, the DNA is TGTGCCAGCAGTTTAAGCGGGAGGGCCCACGAGCAGTACTTC. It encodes CASSLSGRAHEQYF.

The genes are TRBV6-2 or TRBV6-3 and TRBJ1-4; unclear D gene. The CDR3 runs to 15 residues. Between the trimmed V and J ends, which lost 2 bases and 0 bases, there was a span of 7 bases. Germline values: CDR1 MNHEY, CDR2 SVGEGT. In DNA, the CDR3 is TGTGCCAGCAGTTACGTGGTGGCAACTAATGAAAAACTGTTTTTT. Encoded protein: CASSYVVATNEKLFF.

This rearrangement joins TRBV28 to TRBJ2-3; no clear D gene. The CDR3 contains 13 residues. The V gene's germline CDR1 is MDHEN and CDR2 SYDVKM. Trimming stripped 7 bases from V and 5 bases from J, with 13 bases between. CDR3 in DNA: TGTGCCAGCACGAAAGGGAATCAAGATACGCAGTATTTT. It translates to CASTKGNQDTQYF. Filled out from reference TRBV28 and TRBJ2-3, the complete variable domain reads DVKVTQSSRYLVKRTGEKVFLECVQDMDHENMFWYRQDPGLGLRLIYFSYDVKMKEKGDIPEGYSVSREKKERFSLILESASTNQTSMYLCASTKGNQDTQYFGPGTRLTVL.

CDR3 in DNA: TGTGCCAGCAGTACCCCGAGGGTAGCGGGGGCCTACGAGCAGTACTTC. Protein: CASSTPRVAGAYEQYF. The V and J genes are TRBV6-1 and TRBJ2-7, with 9 bases lining up with TRBD2. CDR1 MNHNS and CDR2 SASEGT come from the germline V gene. CDR3 length: 16 residues. V shed 5 bases and J 2 bases; nucleotides not matched to a gene: 10.

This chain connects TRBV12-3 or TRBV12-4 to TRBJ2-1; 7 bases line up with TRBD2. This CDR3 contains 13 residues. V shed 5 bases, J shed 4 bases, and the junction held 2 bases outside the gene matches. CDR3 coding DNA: TGTGCCAGCAGTCGAGCGGGATACAATGAGCAGTTCTTC. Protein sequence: CASSRAGYNEQFF.

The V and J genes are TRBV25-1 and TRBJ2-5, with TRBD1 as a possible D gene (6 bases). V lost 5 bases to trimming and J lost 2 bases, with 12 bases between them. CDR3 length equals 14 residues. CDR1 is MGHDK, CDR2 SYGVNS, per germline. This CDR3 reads CASSTNRAQETQYF. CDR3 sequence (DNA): TGTGCCAGCAGTACAAACAGGGCTCAAGAGACCCAGTACTTC.

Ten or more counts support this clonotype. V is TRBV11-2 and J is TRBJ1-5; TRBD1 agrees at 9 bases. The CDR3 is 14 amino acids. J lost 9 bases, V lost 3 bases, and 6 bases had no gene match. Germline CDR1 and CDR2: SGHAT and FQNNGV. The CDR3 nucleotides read TGTGCCAGCAGCTTCGGGACAGGGTATTCGCCCCAGCATTTT. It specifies CASSFGTGYSPQHF.

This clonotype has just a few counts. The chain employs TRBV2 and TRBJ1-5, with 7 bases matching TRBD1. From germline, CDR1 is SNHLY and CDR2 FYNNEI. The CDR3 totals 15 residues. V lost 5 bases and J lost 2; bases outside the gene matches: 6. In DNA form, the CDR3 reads TGTGCCAGCAGTTGGGACAGTTCGGGCAATCAGCCCCAGCATTTT. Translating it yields CASSWDSSGNQPQHF.

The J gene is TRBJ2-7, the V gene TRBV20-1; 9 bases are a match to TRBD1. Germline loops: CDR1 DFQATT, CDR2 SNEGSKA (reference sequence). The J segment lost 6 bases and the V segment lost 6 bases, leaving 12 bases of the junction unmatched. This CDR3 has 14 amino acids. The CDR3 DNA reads TGCAGTGCGCCGACTCGGGACAGGGTCGCCGAGCAGTACTTC. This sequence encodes CSAPTRDRVAEQYF.

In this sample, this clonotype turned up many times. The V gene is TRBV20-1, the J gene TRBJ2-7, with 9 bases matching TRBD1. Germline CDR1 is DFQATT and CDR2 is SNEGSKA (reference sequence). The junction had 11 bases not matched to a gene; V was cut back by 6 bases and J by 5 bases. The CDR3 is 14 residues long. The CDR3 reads CSAPPGQGFHEQYF. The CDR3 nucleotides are TGCAGTGCACCTCCGGGACAGGGTTTCCACGAGCAGTACTTC.

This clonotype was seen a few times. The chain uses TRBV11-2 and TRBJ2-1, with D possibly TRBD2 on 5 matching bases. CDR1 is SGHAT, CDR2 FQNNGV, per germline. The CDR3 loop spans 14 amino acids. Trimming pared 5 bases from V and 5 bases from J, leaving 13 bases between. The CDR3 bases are TGTGCCAGCAGCACACACCGGGGAAACAATGAGCAGTTCTTC. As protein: CASSTHRGNNEQFF.

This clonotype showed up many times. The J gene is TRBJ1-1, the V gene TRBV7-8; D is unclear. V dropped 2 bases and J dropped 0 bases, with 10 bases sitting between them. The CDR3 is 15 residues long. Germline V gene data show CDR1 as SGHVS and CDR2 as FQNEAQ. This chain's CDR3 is CASSLLGMVNTEAFF. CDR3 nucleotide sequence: TGTGCCAGCAGCTTATTGGGGATGGTGAACACTGAAGCTTTCTTT.

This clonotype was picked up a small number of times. Here the CDR3 reads CSAKRDEKNIQYF. CDR3 in DNA: TGCAGTGCTAAAAGGGACGAAAAAAACATTCAGTACTTC. This rearrangement joins TRBV20-1 to TRBJ2-4; D could derive from TRBD1 or TRBD2 (5 bases each). From germline, CDR1 is DFQATT and CDR2 SNEGSKA (reference sequence). Trimming removed 4 bases from V and 4 bases from J, with 11 bases in between. The CDR3 is 13 amino acids.

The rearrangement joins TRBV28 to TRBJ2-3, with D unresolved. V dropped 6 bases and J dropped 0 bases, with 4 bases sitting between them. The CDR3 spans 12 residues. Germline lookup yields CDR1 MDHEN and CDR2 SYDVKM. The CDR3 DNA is TGTGCCAGCAGCAAGAGCACAGATACGCAGTATTTT. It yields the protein CASSKSTDTQYF. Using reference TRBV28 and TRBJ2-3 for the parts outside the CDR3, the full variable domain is DVKVTQSSRYLVKRTGEKVFLECVQDMDHENMFWYRQDPGLGLRLIYFSYDVKMKEKGDIPEGYSVSREKKERFSLILESASTNQTSMYLCASSKSTDTQYFGPGTRLTVL.

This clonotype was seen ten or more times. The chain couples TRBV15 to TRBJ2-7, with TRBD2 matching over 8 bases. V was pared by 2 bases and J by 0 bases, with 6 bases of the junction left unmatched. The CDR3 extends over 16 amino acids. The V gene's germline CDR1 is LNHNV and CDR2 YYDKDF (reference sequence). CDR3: CATSRTSGTSSYEQYF. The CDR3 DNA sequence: TGTGCCACCAGCAGAACCTCCGGGACTAGCTCCTACGAGCAGTACTTC.

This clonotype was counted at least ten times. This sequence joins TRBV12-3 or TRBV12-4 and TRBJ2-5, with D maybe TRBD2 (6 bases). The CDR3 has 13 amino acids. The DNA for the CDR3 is TGTGGATCGGGGGAGGATCATTTGGAGACCCAGTACTTC. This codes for CGSGEDHLETQYF.

CDR3 coding DNA: TGTGCCAGCAGTGAAGAAATGTGGGCGGACACCATATATTTT. This sequence encodes CASSEEMWADTIYF. This chain connects TRBV6-1 to TRBJ1-3; D unclear. Trimming removed 1 base at V and 8 bases at J, with 12 bases between. CDR1 is MNHNS, CDR2 SASEGT, per germline. The length of the CDR3 is 14 residues.

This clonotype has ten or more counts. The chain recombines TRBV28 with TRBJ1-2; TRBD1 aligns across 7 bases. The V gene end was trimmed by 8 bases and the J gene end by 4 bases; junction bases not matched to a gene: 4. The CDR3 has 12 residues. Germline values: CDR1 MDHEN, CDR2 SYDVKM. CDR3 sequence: CASHTGAYGYTF. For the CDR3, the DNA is TGTGCCAGCCATACAGGGGCCTATGGCTACACCTTC.

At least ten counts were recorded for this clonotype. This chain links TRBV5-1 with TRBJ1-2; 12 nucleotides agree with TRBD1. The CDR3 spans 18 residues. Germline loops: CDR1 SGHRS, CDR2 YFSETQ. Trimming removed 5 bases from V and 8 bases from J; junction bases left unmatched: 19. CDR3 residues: CASSSTFPGQGAIYGYTF. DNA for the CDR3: TGCGCCAGCAGTTCGACCTTCCCGGGACAGGGGGCTATTTACGGCTACACCTTC.

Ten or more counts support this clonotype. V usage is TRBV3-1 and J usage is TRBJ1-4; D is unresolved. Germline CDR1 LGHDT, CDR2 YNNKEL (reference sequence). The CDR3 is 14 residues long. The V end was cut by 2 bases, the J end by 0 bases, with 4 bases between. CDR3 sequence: CASSQSTTNEKLFF. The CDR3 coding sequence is TGTGCCAGCAGCCAATCTACAACTAATGAAAAACTGTTTTTT.

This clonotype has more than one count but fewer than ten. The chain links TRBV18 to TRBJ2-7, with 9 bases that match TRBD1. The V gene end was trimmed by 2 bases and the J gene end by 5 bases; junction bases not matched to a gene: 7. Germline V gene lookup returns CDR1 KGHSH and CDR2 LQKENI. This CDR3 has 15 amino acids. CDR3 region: CASSPARTGAHEQYF. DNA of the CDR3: TGTGCCAGCTCACCAGCGAGGACAGGGGCACACGAGCAGTACTTC.

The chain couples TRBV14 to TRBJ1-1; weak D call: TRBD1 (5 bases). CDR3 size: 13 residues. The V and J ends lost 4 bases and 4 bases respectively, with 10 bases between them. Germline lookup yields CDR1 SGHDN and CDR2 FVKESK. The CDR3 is CASSPIGATEAFF. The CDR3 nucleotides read TGTGCCAGCAGCCCCATTGGGGCCACTGAAGCTTTCTTT. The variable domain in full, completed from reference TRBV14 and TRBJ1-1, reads EAGVTQFPSHSVIEKGQTVTLRCDPISGHDNLYWYRRVMGKEIKFLLHFVKESKQDESGMPNNRFLAERTGGTYSTLKVQPAELEDSGVYFCASSPIGATEAFFGQGTRLTVV.

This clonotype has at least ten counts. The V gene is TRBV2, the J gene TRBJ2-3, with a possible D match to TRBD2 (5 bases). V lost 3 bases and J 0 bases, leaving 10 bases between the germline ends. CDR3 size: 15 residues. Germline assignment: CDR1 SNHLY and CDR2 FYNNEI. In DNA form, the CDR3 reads TGTGCCAGCAGTGAGCGTCGGGGTAGCACAGATACGCAGTATTTT. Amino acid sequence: CASSERRGSTDTQYF. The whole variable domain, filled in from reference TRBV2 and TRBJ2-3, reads EPEVTQTPSHQVTQMGQEVILRCVPISNHLYFYWYRQILGQKVEFLVSFYNNEISEKSEIFDDQFSVERPDGSNFTLKIRSTKLEDSAMYFCASSERRGSTDTQYFGPGTRLTVL.

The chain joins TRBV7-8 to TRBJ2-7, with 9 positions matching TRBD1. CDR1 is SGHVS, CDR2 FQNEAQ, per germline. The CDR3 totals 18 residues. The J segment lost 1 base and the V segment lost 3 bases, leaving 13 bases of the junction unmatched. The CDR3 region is CASSFFGVVGTGSYEQYF. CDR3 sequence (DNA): TGTGCCAGCAGCTTTTTCGGAGTTGTCGGGACAGGGTCCTACGAGCAGTACTTC.

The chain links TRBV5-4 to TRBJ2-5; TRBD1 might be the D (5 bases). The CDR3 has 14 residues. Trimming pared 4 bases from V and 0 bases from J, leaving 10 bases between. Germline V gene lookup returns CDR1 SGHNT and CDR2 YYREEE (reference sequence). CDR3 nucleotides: TGTGCCAGCAGCCCCGTGACAGACCAAGAGACCCAGTACTTC. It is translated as CASSPVTDQETQYF.

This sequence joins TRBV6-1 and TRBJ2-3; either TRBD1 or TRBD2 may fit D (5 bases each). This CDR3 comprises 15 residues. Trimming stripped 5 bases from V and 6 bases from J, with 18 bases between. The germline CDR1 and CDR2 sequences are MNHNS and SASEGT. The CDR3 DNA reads TGTGCCAGCAGTATCACGGGACCCTTCAGGGATACGCAGTATTTT. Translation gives CASSITGPFRDTQYF.

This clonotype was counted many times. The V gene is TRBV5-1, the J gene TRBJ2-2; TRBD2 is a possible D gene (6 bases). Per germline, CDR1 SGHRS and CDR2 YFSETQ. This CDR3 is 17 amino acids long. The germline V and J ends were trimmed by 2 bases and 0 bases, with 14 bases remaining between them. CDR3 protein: CASSFVSGTSNTGELFF. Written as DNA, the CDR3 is TGCGCCAGCAGCTTCGTCTCCGGGACTTCGAACACCGGGGAGCTGTTTTTT.

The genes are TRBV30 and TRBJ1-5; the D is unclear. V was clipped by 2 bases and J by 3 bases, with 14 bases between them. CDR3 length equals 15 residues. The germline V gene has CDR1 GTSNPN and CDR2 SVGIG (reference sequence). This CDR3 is CAWSRGVGINQPQHF. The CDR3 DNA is TGTGCCTGGAGTAGAGGTGTAGGGATCAATCAGCCCCAGCATTTT. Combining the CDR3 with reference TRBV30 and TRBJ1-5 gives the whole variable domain SQTIHQWPATLVQPVGSPLSLECTVEGTSNPNLYWYRQAAGRGLQLLFYSVGIGQISSEVPQNLSASRPQDRQFILSSKKLLLSDSGFYLCAWSRGVGINQPQHFGDGTRLSIL.

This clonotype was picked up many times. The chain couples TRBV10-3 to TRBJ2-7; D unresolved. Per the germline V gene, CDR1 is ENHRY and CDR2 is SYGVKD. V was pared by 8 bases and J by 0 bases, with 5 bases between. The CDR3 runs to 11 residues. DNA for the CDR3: TGTGCCATCGGAACCTCCTACGAGCAGTACTTC. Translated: CAIGTSYEQYF.

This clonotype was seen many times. The CDR3 DNA reads as TGCAGCGTTGCTCGGGGCAACGAGCAGTACTTC. This gives the protein CSVARGNEQYF. The rearrangement joins TRBV29-1 to TRBJ2-7; either TRBD1 or TRBD2 may fit D (5 bases each). This CDR3 region has 11 residues. The germline V and J ends were trimmed by 4 bases and 5 bases, with 9 bases remaining between them. Germline V lookup: CDR1 SQVTM, CDR2 ANQGSEA.